This is a list of T cell receptor beta chains from one sample in a study of cytomegalovirus exposure and HLA in healthy donors. Profiled with immunoSEQ multiplex PCR; TCRdb holds only in-frame clones, not every one. The sample consists of over 100,000 clones, less than 80% of them appearing once. The sequenced sample consisted of PBMCs. These receptors all come from a woman aged 50 to 65 in good health and CMV-seropositive. The CDR3 runs from the conserved cysteine through the conserved F or W. D genes are given only for firm matches. Not all rows give a size; the values are once, few, many and, for expanded clones, a class.

TRBJ2-7 TRBV18 - - CASSPEALTYEQYF TGTGCCAGCTCACCAGAGGCATTGACCTACGAGCAGTACTTC
TRBJ2-5 TRBV4-3 TRBD2 few CASSQDWRGGRETQYF TGCGCCAGCAGCCAAGATTGGCGGGGGGGCCGAGAGACCCAGTACTTC
TRBJ2-7 TRBV9 - - CASNRDLYSYEQYF TGTGCCAGCAACCGGGACTTGTACAGTTACGAGCAGTACTTC
TRBJ2-5 TRBV5-1 TRBD2 - CASSLASGEETQYF TGCGCCAGCAGCTTGGCTAGCGGGGAAGAGACCCAGTACTTC
TRBJ1-1 TRBV18 - few CASSPPGQFMNTEAFF TGTGCCAGCTCACCACCTGGACAGTTCATGAACACTGAAGCTTTCTTT
TRBJ2-7 TRBV11-2 - few CASSLAHTVYEQYF TGTGCCAGCAGCTTAGCTCACACAGTCTACGAGCAGTACTTC
TRBJ1-2 TRBV2 - few CASSPRAGTSGYTF TGTGCCAGCAGCCCGAGGGCAGGAACTAGTGGCTACACCTTC
TRBJ2-3 TRBV14 TRBD2 - CASSHIQREGRRDTQYF TGTGCCAGCAGCCATATACAGCGGGAGGGCCGAAGAGATACGCAGTATTTT
TRBJ1-6 TRBV5-6 TRBD1 few CASTDWTGVSSPLHF TGTGCCAGCACCGACTGGACAGGGGTTAGTTCACCCCTCCACTTT
TRBJ2-1 TRBV7-8 TRBD1 - CASSSSRGRVDEQFF TGTGCCAGCAGCTCAAGCAGGGGGCGAGTCGATGAGCAGTTCTTC
TRBJ2-3 TRBV2 TRBD2 - CASERRSGVKGDTQYF TGTGCCAGCGAAAGGCGTAGCGGGGTGAAGGGAGATACGCAGTATTTT
TRBJ1-6 TRBV7-2 - - CASSLRGWGNSPLHF TGTGCCAGCAGCTTGCGGGGGTGGGGCAATTCACCCCTCCACTTT
TRBJ2-1 TRBV5-5 TRBD1 - CASSFGTGAYNEQFF TGTGCCAGCAGCTTCGGGACAGGGGCTTACAATGAGCAGTTCTTC
TRBJ2-7 TRBV18 TRBD1 - CASSPPTGDRYEQYF TGTGCCAGCTCACCACCAACAGGGGATCGGTACGAGCAGTACTTC
TRBJ1-2 TRBV7-3 - - CASSPTRSGDYGYTF TGTGCCAGCAGCCCCACCCGGTCGGGGGACTATGGCTACACCTTC
TRBJ2-2 TRBV19 TRBD1 - CASSLHSGTGNTGELFF TGTGCCAGTAGTCTCCACTCCGGGACAGGGAACACCGGGGAGCTGTTTTTT
TRBJ1-2 TRBV7-2 - once CASSLALQSYGYTF TGTGCCAGCAGCTTAGCGTTGCAGTCCTATGGCTACACCTTC
TRBJ2-5 TRBV11-2 TRBD2 - CASSFAGEPGTQYF TGTGCCAGCAGCTTCGCGGGGGAACCAGGGACCCAGTACTTC
TRBJ1-2 TRBV5-4 TRBD1 few CASSFYLRTGRGGYTF TGTGCCAGCAGCTTTTACCTTAGGACAGGGAGGGGTGGCTACACCTTC
TRBJ2-1 TRBV11-2 - - CASSPNLGGQFF TGTGCCAGCAGCCCGAACCTAGGCGGACAGTTCTTC
TRBJ2-7 TRBV27 - - CASSPHVARFYEQYF TGTGCCAGCAGTCCTCATGTAGCTCGATTCTACGAGCAGTACTTC
TRBJ2-7 TRBV29-1 - - CSALRGTYEQYF TGCAGCGCGTTAAGGGGGACCTACGAGCAGTACTTC
TRBJ2-1 TRBV2 TRBD2 once CASRVGLAGVEQFF TGTGCCAGCAGGGTCGGACTAGCGGGAGTTGAGCAGTTCTTC
TRBJ2-7 TRBV11-2 TRBD2 - CASSPRGLAGVEQYF TGTGCCAGCAGCCCCCGGGGACTAGCGGGAGTTGAGCAGTACTTC
TRBJ1-1 TRBV12-2 - - CASRLKEDEAFF TGTGCAAGTCGCTTAAAGGAGGATGAAGCTTTCTTT
TRBJ2-1 TRBV18 TRBD2 - CASSRSGTPPYNEQFF TGTGCCAGCTCACGGAGCGGGACGCCTCCCTACAATGAGCAGTTCTTC
TRBJ2-3 TRBV6-4 - - CASSAMEGDTQYF TGTGCCAGCAGTGCCATGGAGGGGGATACGCAGTATTTT
TRBJ2-5 TRBV10-2 TRBD2 - CASSELAGGQETQYF TGCGCCAGCAGTGAGCTAGCGGGGGGCCAAGAGACCCAGTACTTC
TRBJ1-2 TRBV6-5 TRBD1 - CASSPTGNYGYTF TGTGCCAGCAGCCCGACAGGGAACTATGGCTACACCTTC
TRBJ2-7 TRBV27 - - CASSLKRTALNPYEQYF TGTGCCAGCAGCCTAAAACGGACAGCCCTAAATCCCTACGAGCAGTACTTC
TRBJ1-2 TRBV7-6 - - CASSMLGPRNGYTF TGTGCCAGCAGCATGCTGGGCCCGCGCAATGGCTACACCTTC
TRBJ2-6 TRBV27 TRBD2 - CASSRTSSGANVLTF TGTGCCAGCAGTCGGACTAGCTCTGGGGCCAACGTCCTGACTTTC
TRBJ2-1 TRBV14 TRBD1 - CASSQDLGHPGQGYEQFF TGTGCCAGCAGCCAAGATTTGGGCCACCCGGGACAGGGATATGAGCAGTTCTTC
TRBJ2-7 TRBV7-9 TRBD1 - CASSLGTGALGEQYF TGTGCCAGCAGCTTAGGCACAGGGGCCCTCGGCGAGCAGTACTTC
TRBJ2-5 TRBV7-2 TRBD1 once CASSSGQGLGTQYF TGTGCCAGCAGCTCGGGACAGGGCTTGGGGACCCAGTACTTC
TRBJ2-1 TRBV7-9 TRBD2 - CASSLGRITGGFPYNEQFF TGTGCCAGCAGCTTAGGCCGTATAACCGGGGGGTTCCCCTACAATGAGCAGTTCTTC
TRBJ2-7 TRBV7-9 TRBD1 - CASSRDSTYEQYF TGTGCCAGCAGCAGGGACAGCACCTACGAGCAGTACTTC
TRBJ2-7 TRBV9 - once CASSVGSDYIYEQYF TGTGCCAGCAGCGTAGGGTCGGACTACATCTACGAGCAGTACTTC
TRBJ2-5 TRBV2 TRBD2 - CASRPTSGGEETQYF TGTGCCAGCAGACCGACTAGCGGGGGGGAAGAGACCCAGTACTTC
TRBJ1-1 TRBV21-1 - few CASSKALDRVRTEAFF TGTGCCAGCAGCAAAGCCCTGGACAGGGTAAGGACTGAAGCTTTCTTT
TRBJ2-1 TRBV7-3 TRBD2 - CASSLRSSGRAGGSYNEQFF TGTGCCAGCAGCTTACGGTCTAGCGGGAGGGCCGGGGGCTCCTACAATGAGCAGTTCTTC
TRBJ1-2 TRBV5-4 TRBD1 - CASSFDRGGYTF TGTGCCAGCAGCTTTGACAGGGGTGGCTACACCTTC
TRBJ1-3 TRBV7-6 - - CASSLTEGNTIYF TGTGCCAGCAGCTTGACAGAGGGAAACACCATATATTTT
TRBJ2-3 TRBV7-9 - once CASSTTGQTYADTQYF TGTGCCAGCAGCACTACAGGACAGACGTACGCAGATACGCAGTATTTT
TRBJ1-4 TRBV6-6 - - CASSSPGRELIEKLFF TGTGCCAGCAGTTCCCCGGGCCGGGAGCTTATCGAAAAACTGTTTTTT
TRBJ1-2 TRBV19 TRBD1 once CASQPRQGGGGYTF TGTGCCAGCCAACCCCGACAGGGGGGCGGAGGCTACACCTTC
TRBJ2-5 TRBV29-1 TRBD2 - CSVDPAGKETQYF TGCAGCGTTGATCCAGCGGGGAAAGAGACCCAGTACTTC
TRBJ2-5 TRBV12-5 TRBD2 - CASGTSGGEETQYF TGTGCTAGTGGCACAAGCGGGGGGGAGGAGACCCAGTACTTC